The rows below give T cell receptor beta chains drawn from one sample of a study of T cells in Graves' hyperthyroidism and ophthalmopathy. TCRdb analysed the multiplex PCR reads with MiXCR anew, one entry per CDR3 protein. The sample has 460,000 or so distinct CDR3 sequences, under 15% seen once. Input material: blood. The receptors stem from a woman in her late teens or twenties with Graves' hyperthyroidism. The CDR3 runs from the conserved cysteine through the conserved F or W. The D gene is left open where the match is weak. The size field is filled for only some rows; it gives once, few, many or a size class.

clone_size,d_call,v_call,j_call,cdr3_nt,cdr3_aa
many,-,TRBV10-3,TRBJ2-7,TGTGCCATCAGTGATTCGGGGCGGGGACGAGGCTACGAGCAGTACTTC,CAISDSGRGRGYEQYF
many,TRBD2,TRBV19,TRBJ2-1,TGTGCCAGTAGTATCAGCGGGGCGTACAATGAGCAGTTCTTC,CASSISGAYNEQFF
many,-,TRBV18,TRBJ1-6,TGTGCCAGCTCACCAGACTGGGAGAATTCACCCCTCCACTTT,CASSPDWENSPLHF
-,-,TRBV5-6,TRBJ2-7,TGTGCCAACAGCTCTGGGGGCGCCGAGCAGTACTTC,CANSSGGAEQYF
many,TRBD2,TRBV7-2,TRBJ2-1,TGTGCCAGCAGCCCTCGGAGCGGGAACGCCTACAATGAGCAGTTCTTC,CASSPRSGNAYNEQFF
-,TRBD1,TRBV9,TRBJ2-2,TGTGCCAGCAGTGCCTACTTCGGGACAGGAAACACCGGGGAGCTGTTTTTT,CASSAYFGTGNTGELFF
many,TRBD2,TRBV10-2,TRBJ2-1,TGCGCCAGCAGGAGTAGCGGGAGGGCCAATGAGCAGTTCTTC,CASRSSGRANEQFF
many,-,TRBV28,TRBJ1-1,TGTGCCAGCGCCATGATGAACACTGAAGCTTTCTTT,CASAMMNTEAFF
few,-,TRBV30,TRBJ2-6,TGTGCCTGGAGTGTTCAGGGGTCTGGGGCCAACGTCCTGACTTTC,CAWSVQGSGANVLTF
many,TRBD2,TRBV11-3,TRBJ2-3,TGTGCCAGCAGCTCCCGAAAGACTAGCGGGGGAGCGGATACGCAGTATTTT,CASSSRKTSGGADTQYF
few,-,TRBV2,TRBJ1-3,TGTGCCAGCAGTGTACTAGCCACCTCTGGAAACACCATATATTTT,CASSVLATSGNTIYF
-,-,TRBV19,TRBJ2-1,TGTGCCAGTAGTATGGGGCTAGCTAACTGGAGTGAGCAGTTCTTC,CASSMGLANWSEQFF
many,TRBD2,TRBV6-1,TRBJ2-1,TGTGCCAGCAGGGAGACTAGCGGGTCTTGGAATGAGCAGTTCTTC,CASRETSGSWNEQFF
many,TRBD1,TRBV7-3,TRBJ2-2,TGTGCCAGCAGCTTGGTTTTCGGACAGGGGTTGGCCGGGGAGCTGTTTTTT,CASSLVFGQGLAGELFF
-,TRBD1,TRBV18,TRBJ1-2,TGTGCCAGCTCACCACGGGTCGACAGGGACAATGGCTACACCTTC,CASSPRVDRDNGYTF
few,-,TRBV20-1,TRBJ2-3,TGCAGTGCTAGACGTCTTACTAGTCCTCCTATGGGAGATACGCAGTATTTT,CSARRLTSPPMGDTQYF
many,-,TRBV24-1,TRBJ1-1,TGTGCCACCAGTGATTTGTTGGGAAACACTGAAGCTTTCTTT,CATSDLLGNTEAFF
many,-,TRBV12-5,TRBJ2-3,TGTGCTAGTGGTTTGCCCCTAGGGAGCACAGATACGCAGTATTTT,CASGLPLGSTDTQYF
-,-,TRBV2,TRBJ2-6,TGTGCCAGCGGAACAGGAGGGGGGGCTGGGGCCAACGTCCTGACTTTC,CASGTGGGAGANVLTF
many,-,TRBV6-1,TRBJ2-1,TGTGCCAGCAGGTCCTTAACTCGAAATGAGCAGTTCTTC,CASRSLTRNEQFF
many,TRBD1,TRBV12-5,TRBJ2-5,TGTGCTAGTGGTTTAGGGGACAGGGGAGGAGGGGAGACCCAGTACTTC,CASGLGDRGGGETQYF
many,-,TRBV7-3,TRBJ2-3,TGTGCCAGCAGCCTCAATCAGGGAGCAGATACGCAGTATTTT,CASSLNQGADTQYF
many,-,TRBV11-2,TRBJ2-1,TGTGCCAGCAGCTTAGGGGGCCTCAACAATGAGCAGTTCTTC,CASSLGGLNNEQFF
many,TRBD2,TRBV12-3/TRBV12-4,TRBJ2-7,TGTGCCAGCAGTTTTGACCTAGCGGGAGGCGCCTACGAGCAGTACTTC,CASSFDLAGGAYEQYF
-,TRBD2,TRBV7-9,TRBJ2-1,TGTGCCAGCAGCTCTCCGGGACTAGCGTCCTACAATGAGCAGTTCTTC,CASSSPGLASYNEQFF
many,TRBD2,TRBV12-3/TRBV12-4,TRBJ2-7,TGTGCCAGCACCCGAAAAGGATCCACCGGGACTAGCAGTTACGAGCAGTACTTC,CASTRKGSTGTSSYEQYF
once,-,TRBV10-2,TRBJ2-6,TGCGCCAGCAACCTTAAGGGAGAGGTTTTTTCTGGGGCCAACGTCCTGACTTTC,CASNLKGEVFSGANVLTF
many,-,TRBV30,TRBJ1-2,TGTGCCTGGAGGGACGGCTACACCTTC,CAWRDGYTF
-,-,TRBV2,TRBJ1-1,TGTGCCAGCAGGGAAATGAACACTGAAGCTTTCTTT,CASREMNTEAFF
many,-,TRBV12-3/TRBV12-4,TRBJ1-4,TGTGCCAGCAGTTCAGCACTCCAAGGGGAAAAACTGTTTTTT,CASSSALQGEKLFF
many,-,TRBV27,TRBJ2-7,TGTGCCAGCAGTTTAGGTCGAGGGGTGGACGAGCAGTACTTC,CASSLGRGVDEQYF
many,-,TRBV11-3,TRBJ1-1,TGTGCCAGCAGCTTAGGAAGGGCGAACACTGAAGCTTTCTTT,CASSLGRANTEAFF
few,-,TRBV5-1,TRBJ1-5,TGCGCCAGCAGCTTGTGGGGGACCAATCAGCCCCAGCATTTT,CASSLWGTNQPQHF
-,-,TRBV14,TRBJ2-3,TGTGCCAGCAGCCAAGTTGACTACAGCACAGATACGCAGTATTTT,CASSQVDYSTDTQYF
many,TRBD2,TRBV20-1,TRBJ2-5,TGCAGTGCTGGGAGGACTAGCGGGAGTGAGACCCAGTACTTC,CSAGRTSGSETQYF
many,-,TRBV12-3/TRBV12-4,TRBJ1-1,TGTGCCAGCAGTCTTGGGACCTTTGGGGAGGCTTTCTTT,CASSLGTFGEAFF
many,-,TRBV12-3/TRBV12-4,TRBJ1-1,TGTGCCAGCAGGTACCGGAGGAACACTGAAGCTTTCTTT,CASRYRRNTEAFF